The 18 T cell receptor beta chains below all came from one sample that was sequenced in a study of cytomegalovirus exposure and HLA in healthy donors. PCR employed 60 Vbeta and 13 Jbeta primers. Here immunoSEQ multiplex PCR was the method, and the copy in TCRdb shows in-frame clones only, minus some. The table includes 130,000 to 150,000 clones, around 82% detected once. The sample comprised PBMCs. All receptors come from a young woman in good health and CMV-seropositive.

The chain combines TRBV5-4 with TRBJ2-6, with 7 bases identical to TRBD1. The J segment lost 0 bases and the V segment lost 4 bases, leaving 7 bases of the junction unmatched. Germline CDR1 and CDR2: SGHNT and YYREEE (reference sequence). The CDR3 extends over 17 amino acids. Written as DNA, the CDR3 is TGTGCCAGCAGCCCGGGACAGCTCTCCTCTGGGGCCAACGTCCTGACTTTC. Translation gives CASSPGQLSSGANVLTF.

V gene TRBV27 combines with J gene TRBJ2-7, with TRBD2 as a possible D gene (5 bases). V lost 0 bases and J 9 bases, leaving 12 bases between the germline ends. CDR3 length equals 13 residues. CDR1 and CDR2 from the germline V gene are MNHEY and SMNVEV (reference sequence). This chain's CDR3 is CASSLSIGGRQYF. The CDR3 DNA sequence: TGTGCCAGCAGTTTATCGATCGGAGGTCGGCAGTACTTC.

The V call is TRBV5-1, the J call TRBJ1-2; D is perhaps TRBD1 (6 bases). The V end was cut by 6 bases, the J end by 7 bases, with 16 bases between. CDR1 is SGHRS and CDR2 is YFSETQ in the germline V gene. CDR3 length equals 13 residues. The CDR3 region has the DNA TGCGCCAGCACTTCGCAGGGGAGCGCTGGCTACACCTTC. It codes for CASTSQGSAGYTF.

J is TRBJ1-2 and V is TRBV6-1, with no clear D. Trimming took off 11 bases at V and 1 base at J, with 20 bases between the two ends. Germline V CDR1 and CDR2: MNHNS, SASEGT. This CDR3 spans 15 amino acids. The CDR3 DNA follows: TGTGCCGGACGGGATATAGCAGCTGGTAACTATGGCTACACCTTC. Its protein product is CAGRDIAAGNYGYTF.

The chain uses TRBV5-8 and TRBJ1-2, with D maybe TRBD1 (5 bases). Germline V gene lookup returns CDR1 SGHTS and CDR2 YDEGEE. This CDR3 has 15 residues. Trimming took off 0 bases at V and 4 bases at J, with 13 bases between the two ends. The CDR3 sequence is CASSLVDKRGYGYTF. The CDR3 nucleotides read TGTGCCAGCAGCTTGGTGGACAAACGCGGCTATGGCTACACCTTC.

This clone was recorded a few times. In the same sample, other DNA sequences code for this CDR3. The CDR3, as DNA: TGTGCCAGCAGTGAGGGACAGGGGGCAGATACGCAGTATTTT. As protein: CASSEGQGADTQYF. The gene calls are TRBV6-1 and TRBJ2-3; 11 bases line up with TRBD1. From germline, CDR1 is MNHNS and CDR2 SASEGT. CDR3 length: 14 amino acids. J lost 4 bases, V lost 3 bases, and 0 bases had no gene match.

The chain is built from TRBV7-9 and TRBJ1-1; D might be TRBD1 (5 bases). Germline CDR1 is SEHNR and CDR2 is FQNEAQ (reference sequence). The CDR3 covers 14 residues. The V and J ends lost 1 base and 1 base respectively, with 7 bases between them. The CDR3 reads CASSLGQKNTEAFF. CDR3 bases: TGTGCCAGCAGCTTAGGACAGAAGAACACTGAAGCTTTCTTT.

The V gene is TRBV9, the J gene TRBJ1-2; tentatively, D is TRBD1 (5 bases). Trimming removed 0 bases at V and 2 bases at J, with 11 bases between. Germline V lookup: CDR1 SGDLS, CDR2 YYNGEE. The CDR3 contains 15 residues. The CDR3 bases are TGTGCCAGCAGCGTAGGGACACTGGGGAACTATGGCTACACCTTC. It translates to CASSVGTLGNYGYTF.

This chain joins TRBV9 and TRBJ2-3; 9 bases fit TRBD1. Germline values: CDR1 SGDLS, CDR2 YYNGEE. Trimming removed 0 bases from V and 4 bases from J; junction bases left unmatched: 3. The CDR3 extends over 15 amino acids. The CDR3 sequence is CASSVGTGVADTQYF. CDR3 bases: TGTGCCAGCAGCGTAGGGACAGGGGTAGCAGATACGCAGTATTTT. Full variable domain (missing parts from reference TRBV9 and TRBJ2-3): DSGVTQTPKHLITATGQRVTLRCSPRSGDLSVYWYQQSLDQGLQFLIQYYNGEERAKGNILERFSAQQFPDLHSELNLSSLELGDSALYFCASSVGTGVADTQYFGPGTRLTVL.

This sequence joins TRBV19 and TRBJ2-2; TRBD1 matches at 8 bases. Germline-derived CDR1 and CDR2 are LNHDA and SQIVND (reference sequence). This CDR3 has 15 amino acids. The J segment lost 6 bases and the V segment lost 4 bases, leaving 7 bases of the junction unmatched. The chain's CDR3 is CASSKGKTGAGELFF. The CDR3 bases are TGTGCCAGTAGTAAAGGGAAGACAGGGGCCGGGGAGCTGTTTTTT. Using reference TRBV19 and TRBJ2-2 for the parts outside the CDR3, the full variable domain is DGGITQSPKYLFRKEGQNVTLSCEQNLNHDAMYWYRQDPGQGLRLIYYSQIVNDFQKGDIAEGYSVSREKKESFPLTVTSAQKNPTAFYLCASSKGKTGAGELFFGEGSRLTVL.

There are a few counts of this clone. The chain recombines TRBV19 with TRBJ1-6, with 7 bases aligning to TRBD1. Germline V lookup: CDR1 LNHDA, CDR2 SQIVND (reference sequence). Losses at the gene ends were 5 bases for V and 4 bases for J; bases not matched to a gene: 8. The CDR3 sequence is 16 residues long. CDR3 sequence (DNA): TGTGCCAGTAGTCGATACCGGGACAGTTATAATTCACCCCTCCACTTT. Translating it yields CASSRYRDSYNSPLHF.

The rearrangement links TRBV5-1 to TRBJ2-6; D uncertain. This CDR3 has 17 amino acids. Germline lookup yields CDR1 SGHRS and CDR2 YFSETQ. Trimming removed 4 bases at V and 0 bases at J, with 14 bases between. CDR3 in amino acids: CASSARLVGSGANVLTF. The CDR3 coding sequence is TGCGCCAGCAGCGCTAGGCTTGTTGGCTCTGGGGCCAACGTCCTGACTTTC.

This chain connects TRBV28 to TRBJ1-4; TRBD1 is a possible D gene (6 bases). Trimming left V 3 bases short and J 1 base short, with 9 bases between. CDR3 length equals 15 residues. In germline, CDR1 is MDHEN, CDR2 SYDVKM. CDR3 protein: CASSLGARTNEKLFF. CDR3 coding DNA: TGTGCCAGCAGTTTGGGGGCACGAACTAATGAAAAACTGTTTTTT.

This clone was found once. The chain links TRBV10-1 to TRBJ2-7; 7 bases are a match to TRBD2. The V gene's germline CDR1 is WNHNN and CDR2 SYGVQD (reference sequence). Unmatched junction bases numbered 7, after V lost 4 bases and J lost 7 bases. The CDR3 sequence is 13 residues long. CDR3: CASSGGTGGEQYF. As DNA, the CDR3 is TGCGCCAGCAGTGGGGGCACCGGGGGGGAGCAGTACTTC.

CDR3 amino acids: CATSIIPGTDAYNEQFF. The DNA of the CDR3 is TGTGCCACCAGCATTATTCCCGGGACAGACGCATACAATGAGCAGTTCTTC. The chain couples TRBV15 to TRBJ2-1; 7 bases are a match to TRBD1. The CDR3 contains 17 residues. The junction had 13 bases not matched to a gene; V was cut back by 4 bases and J by 4 bases. Germline CDR1 reads LNHNV; CDR2 reads YYDKDF (reference sequence).

The chain is built from TRBV10-3 and TRBJ2-1; D might be TRBD2 (6 bases). Deletions cut 6 bases from V and 0 bases from J, with 9 bases between. Germline lookup yields CDR1 ENHRY and CDR2 SYGVKD. The CDR3 sequence is 14 residues long. CDR3 sequence (DNA): TGTGCCATCAGCGGGGGTAGCTCCTACAATGAGCAGTTCTTC. It codes for CAISGGSSYNEQFF.

The rearrangement joins TRBV4-3 to TRBJ2-7; D might be TRBD1 (5 bases). This CDR3 comprises 15 residues. Trimming pared 1 base from V and 2 bases from J, leaving 12 bases between. The germline V gene has CDR1 LGHNA and CDR2 YSLEER. CDR3 sequence: CASSQVASGTYEQYF. CDR3 bases: TGCGCCAGCAGCCAAGTAGCATCAGGGACCTACGAGCAGTACTTC.

V gene TRBV5-4 combines with J gene TRBJ1-2; D possibly corresponds to TRBD1 (6 bases). CDR3 length: 16 residues. Trimming shortened V by 3 bases and J by 1 base, and 16 bases separated the two germline ends. Germline lookup yields CDR1 SGHNT and CDR2 YYREEE (reference sequence). CDR3 amino acids: CASSSSDRMGNYGYTF. The CDR3 DNA reads as TGTGCCAGCAGCTCATCCGACAGGATGGGTAACTATGGCTACACCTTC.